This T cell receptor beta chain was recovered during a study of blood T cell repertoires in COVID-19. As processed by the authors: Quantification of nucleated cells was approximated via reference gene primer amplification. Method: immunoSEQ multiplex PCR; TCRdb's copy keeps in-frame clones and lacks some. V, J and clone size are those of that table, while D and trimming were read from the DNA. The profile shows about 120,000 clones, approximately 85% of them singletons. V lost 3 bases and J lost 0, with 12 bases in between. CDR3 length: 16 residues. The germline V gene has CDR1 MGHRA and CDR2 YSYEKL. This clonotype originated in a human donor in a cohort sampled during active COVID-19. The material sequenced was peripheral blood. V gene TRBV4-1 combines with J gene TRBJ2-1; D gene uncertain. The CDR3 DNA reads TGCGCCAGCAGCCATCTCACTACCCTCTCCTACAATGAGCAGTTCTTC. Protein: CASSHLTTLSYNEQFF.